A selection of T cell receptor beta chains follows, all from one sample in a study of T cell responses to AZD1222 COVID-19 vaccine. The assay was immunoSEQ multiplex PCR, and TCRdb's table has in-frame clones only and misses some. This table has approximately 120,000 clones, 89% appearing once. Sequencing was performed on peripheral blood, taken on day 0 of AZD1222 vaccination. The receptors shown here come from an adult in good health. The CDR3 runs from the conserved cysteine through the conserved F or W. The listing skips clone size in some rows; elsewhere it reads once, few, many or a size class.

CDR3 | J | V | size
CSAIDVREGGF | TRBJ2-7 | TRBV20-1 | -
CASSSTAGEAFF | TRBJ1-1 | TRBV5-4 | -
CASSYGQGGYGYTF | TRBJ1-2 | TRBV5-1 | -
CASAGGQSSGNTIYF | TRBJ1-3 | TRBV18 | -
CASSGGAVQETQYF | TRBJ2-5 | TRBV5-1 | -
CASSLNQDRGAFF | TRBJ1-1 | TRBV7-2 | few
CASSETGYSNQPQHF | TRBJ1-5 | TRBV2 | -
CASRGGSGANVLTF | TRBJ2-6 | TRBV6-5 | -
CASSPGVPGDRAQHF | TRBJ1-5 | TRBV7-8 | few
CASSLRTGGGGTDTQYF | TRBJ2-3 | TRBV5-1 | -
CASGHPPGLVEETQYF | TRBJ2-5 | TRBV21-1 | -
CASSALGDQETQYF | TRBJ2-5 | TRBV5-1 | -
CSASQASSTDTQYF | TRBJ2-3 | TRBV20-1 | -
CAWSAGGNTEAFF | TRBJ1-1 | TRBV30 | -
CASSSGTQPRTDTQYF | TRBJ2-3 | TRBV2 | -
CASSLDLAGFYNEQFF | TRBJ2-1 | TRBV5-1 | -
CASTPRGELGSPLHF | TRBJ1-6 | TRBV6-5 | -
CASSILGRAGELFF | TRBJ2-2 | TRBV19 | -
CASSLWSQQRAPHYGYTF | TRBJ1-2 | TRBV7-2 | few
CASSIGVRELYGYTF | TRBJ1-2 | TRBV19 | -
CASRRGVEGETEAFF | TRBJ1-1 | TRBV6-5 | -
CASSRQGGAQYF | TRBJ2-5 | TRBV3-1/TRBV3-2 | -
CASSERPTGELFF | TRBJ2-2 | TRBV2 | -
CASSLGAGSRDTQYF | TRBJ2-3 | TRBV7-9 | -
CATHSTDTQYF | TRBJ2-3 | TRBV30 | -
CASSLEFNTPLHF | TRBJ1-6 | TRBV7-2 | few
CASSPKGTDSNQPQHF | TRBJ1-5 | TRBV7-3 | -
CASSETSGTRYNEQFF | TRBJ2-1 | TRBV5-1 | -
CASTAGNYEQYF | TRBJ2-7 | TRBV28 | -
CASSRGTDTQYF | TRBJ2-3 | TRBV2 | -
CASSYGEDSLERPQHF | TRBJ1-5 | TRBV6-2/TRBV6-3 | -
CASSSQAETQYF | TRBJ2-5 | TRBV6-5 | -
CASSQEGGRAQDTQYF | TRBJ2-3 | TRBV3-1/TRBV3-2 | -
CASSQMGLGTQYF | TRBJ2-5 | TRBV7-2 | -
CASSLGRGGLEQYF | TRBJ2-7 | TRBV5-6 | -
CASSFNILGYTF | TRBJ1-2 | TRBV28 | -
CATRLGQNYEQYF | TRBJ2-7 | TRBV28 | -
CASSFQGADTGELFF | TRBJ2-2 | TRBV7-3 | few
CATSGGRGREKLFF | TRBJ1-4 | TRBV6-5 | once
CASSLSSGLGEQFF | TRBJ2-1 | TRBV7-3 | -
CASSYTQGGSYEAFF | TRBJ1-1 | TRBV6-5 | -
CASSDRATIDQPQHF | TRBJ1-5 | TRBV28 | -
CASSLVPDSSNEAFF | TRBJ1-1 | TRBV7-6 | once
CASSQTSGNQPQHF | TRBJ1-5 | TRBV4-2 | -
CAGRGPTNTGELFF | TRBJ2-2 | TRBV30 | -
CASSQSLGFTDTQYF | TRBJ2-3 | TRBV3-1/TRBV3-2 | -
CASQGRTNEKLFF | TRBJ1-4 | TRBV28 | -
CASSSGRHSPLHF | TRBJ1-6 | TRBV12-3/TRBV12-4 | once
CASEEGTEAFF | TRBJ1-1 | TRBV7-9 | -